The rows below give T cell receptor beta chains drawn from one sample of a study of cytomegalovirus exposure and HLA in healthy donors. Clones were sequenced by immunoSEQ multiplex PCR, and TCRdb holds only the in-frame ones, with some missing. The sample gives under 150,000 clones, 70% to 85% of which show up once; 1.5% to 2% is in the top ten. Sequencing used PBMCs. The source of these receptors is a boy younger than 18 in good health and CMV-seronegative. Both conserved end residues are part of each CDR3. D genes are given only for firm matches. Clone size is shown for a subset of rows, as once, few, many or a class of expanded clone.

cdr3_aa: CASSLSPGTNTEAFF; cdr3_nt: TGTGCCAGCAGCTTATCCCCAGGTACAAACACTGAAGCTTTCTTT; v_call: TRBV7-2; d_call: NA; j_call: TRBJ1-1; clone_size: NA
cdr3_aa: CASSPSTGMGSSYEQYF; cdr3_nt: TGTGCCAGCTCACCAAGTACAGGGATGGGGAGCTCCTACGAGCAGTACTTC; v_call: TRBV18; d_call: NA; j_call: TRBJ2-7; clone_size: NA
cdr3_aa: CASSSGKGVREKLFF; cdr3_nt: TGTGCCAGCAGTTCTGGAAAGGGGGTGCGCGAAAAACTGTTTTTT; v_call: TRBV5-6; d_call: NA; j_call: TRBJ1-4; clone_size: few
cdr3_aa: CASSPGQVTDTQYF; cdr3_nt: TGCGCCAGCAGCCCGGGACAGGTCACAGATACGCAGTATTTT; v_call: TRBV5-1; d_call: TRBD1; j_call: TRBJ2-3; clone_size: NA
cdr3_aa: CASLVDRGQGEQYF; cdr3_nt: TGTGCCAGCCTCGTGGACAGGGGGCAGGGAGAGCAGTACTTC; v_call: TRBV6-6; d_call: TRBD1; j_call: TRBJ2-7; clone_size: NA
cdr3_aa: CASSPDSYEQYF; cdr3_nt: TGTGCCAGCTCACCAGACAGCTACGAGCAGTACTTC; v_call: TRBV18; d_call: NA; j_call: TRBJ2-7; clone_size: NA
cdr3_aa: CASSLVVEVGTDTQYF; cdr3_nt: TGTGCCAGCAGCTTGGTAGTCGAAGTCGGCACAGATACGCAGTATTTT; v_call: TRBV5-4; d_call: NA; j_call: TRBJ2-3; clone_size: NA
cdr3_aa: CASSLGSSGSGINEQFF; cdr3_nt: TGTGCCAGCAGCTTGGGATCTAGCGGGAGCGGAATCAATGAGCAGTTCTTC; v_call: TRBV5-4; d_call: TRBD2; j_call: TRBJ2-1; clone_size: NA
cdr3_aa: CASGREDAEAFF; cdr3_nt: TGTGCTAGTGGCCGGGAGGACGCTGAAGCTTTCTTT; v_call: TRBV12-5; d_call: NA; j_call: TRBJ1-1; clone_size: few
cdr3_aa: CASSSGRGSGEQYF; cdr3_nt: TGTGCCAGCAGCAGCGGGAGGGGTTCTGGCGAGCAGTACTTC; v_call: TRBV6-5; d_call: TRBD2; j_call: TRBJ2-7; clone_size: NA
cdr3_aa: CASSLEQVGQETQYF; cdr3_nt: TGTGCCAGCAGCTTGGAACAGGTGGGCCAAGAGACCCAGTACTTC; v_call: TRBV5-4; d_call: NA; j_call: TRBJ2-5; clone_size: few
cdr3_aa: CASSFSVIMSVGELFF; cdr3_nt: TGCGCCAGCAGCTTTAGCGTGATTATGAGTGTCGGGGAGCTGTTTTTT; v_call: TRBV5-1; d_call: NA; j_call: TRBJ2-2; clone_size: NA
cdr3_aa: CASSLRLALGDTQYF; cdr3_nt: TGTGCCAGTAGTCTGCGACTAGCCCTGGGAGATACGCAGTATTTT; v_call: TRBV19; d_call: TRBD2; j_call: TRBJ2-3; clone_size: NA
cdr3_aa: CASSPGTSAGEQYF; cdr3_nt: TGTGCCAGCAGCCCAGGGACTAGCGCGGGCGAGCAGTACTTC; v_call: TRBV7-8; d_call: TRBD2; j_call: TRBJ2-7; clone_size: NA
cdr3_aa: CASSVDILSMGYTF; cdr3_nt: TGTGCCAGCAGTGTGGACATCCTTTCTATGGGCTACACCTTC; v_call: TRBV2; d_call: NA; j_call: TRBJ1-2; clone_size: NA
cdr3_aa: CASSLQGYLGYTF; cdr3_nt: TGTGCCAGCAGCCTCCAGGGGTATCTTGGCTACACCTTC; v_call: TRBV7-3; d_call: NA; j_call: TRBJ1-2; clone_size: NA
cdr3_aa: CASSLTPRDGYTF; cdr3_nt: TGTGCCAGCAGCTTAACACCCCGGGATGGCTACACCTTC; v_call: TRBV7-9; d_call: NA; j_call: TRBJ1-2; clone_size: NA
cdr3_aa: CATPGGGFYGYTF; cdr3_nt: TGTGCCACACCGGGGGGGGGTTTCTATGGCTACACCTTC; v_call: TRBV2; d_call: NA; j_call: TRBJ1-2; clone_size: NA
cdr3_aa: CASRAGGPDTQYF; cdr3_nt: TGTGCCAGCAGAGCGGGGGGGCCGGATACGCAGTATTTT; v_call: TRBV6-1; d_call: TRBD2; j_call: TRBJ2-3; clone_size: once
cdr3_aa: CASSQGGNGNTIYF; cdr3_nt: TGCGCCAGCAGCCAAGGAGGGAATGGAAACACCATATATTTT; v_call: TRBV4-3; d_call: NA; j_call: TRBJ1-3; clone_size: NA
cdr3_aa: CASSLGLNYGYTF; cdr3_nt: TGTGCCAGCAGTTTAGGTCTAAACTATGGCTACACCTTC; v_call: TRBV27; d_call: NA; j_call: TRBJ1-2; clone_size: NA
cdr3_aa: CASRSGVYEETQYF; cdr3_nt: TGTGCCAGCAGGAGCGGAGTCTACGAAGAGACCCAGTACTTC; v_call: TRBV2; d_call: NA; j_call: TRBJ2-5; clone_size: NA
cdr3_aa: CASSSRTGYLSGANVLTF; cdr3_nt: TGTGCCAGCAGTTCCCGGACAGGGTATCTCTCTGGGGCCAACGTCCTGACTTTC; v_call: TRBV27; d_call: TRBD1; j_call: TRBJ2-6; clone_size: NA
cdr3_aa: CASSPNTGGSNQPQHF; cdr3_nt: TGTGCCAGCTCACCAAACACAGGGGGTAGCAATCAGCCCCAGCATTTT; v_call: TRBV18; d_call: TRBD1; j_call: TRBJ1-5; clone_size: NA
cdr3_aa: CASSQALGQPQHF; cdr3_nt: TGCGCCAGCAGCCAAGCCCTCGGGCAGCCCCAGCATTTT; v_call: TRBV4-3; d_call: NA; j_call: TRBJ1-5; clone_size: NA
cdr3_aa: CASSPQDRGPMGEQFF; cdr3_nt: TGTGCCAGCAGTCCCCAAGACAGGGGCCCCATGGGTGAGCAGTTCTTC; v_call: TRBV28; d_call: TRBD1; j_call: TRBJ2-1; clone_size: NA
cdr3_aa: CARTPGNNEQFF; cdr3_nt: TGTGCCAGAACCCCGGGGAACAATGAGCAGTTCTTC; v_call: TRBV5-3; d_call: NA; j_call: TRBJ2-1; clone_size: NA
cdr3_aa: CASSYSTGEVGNEQFF; cdr3_nt: TGTGCCAGCAGTTACTCGACTGGGGAGGTCGGCAATGAGCAGTTCTTC; v_call: TRBV6-5; d_call: NA; j_call: TRBJ2-1; clone_size: NA
cdr3_aa: CAWSDSGAAYEQYF; cdr3_nt: TGTGCCTGGAGTGACTCAGGGGCGGCCTACGAGCAGTACTTC; v_call: TRBV30; d_call: NA; j_call: TRBJ2-7; clone_size: NA
cdr3_aa: CSSSLTGTEAFF; cdr3_nt: TGTTCCAGCAGCTTAACGGGCACTGAAGCTTTCTTT; v_call: TRBV7-9; d_call: NA; j_call: TRBJ1-1; clone_size: NA
cdr3_aa: CASSQQGQGFNNEQFF; cdr3_nt: TGCGCCAGCAGCCAACAGGGACAGGGTTTTAACAATGAGCAGTTCTTC; v_call: TRBV4-3; d_call: TRBD1; j_call: TRBJ2-1; clone_size: NA
cdr3_aa: CASSKEGQGRGNTEAFF; cdr3_nt: TGTGCCAGCAGCAAAGAGGGACAGGGTCGAGGGAACACTGAAGCTTTCTTT; v_call: TRBV21-1; d_call: NA; j_call: TRBJ1-1; clone_size: NA
cdr3_aa: CASSIGQGGEKLFF; cdr3_nt: TGTGCCAGCAGTATTGGACAGGGAGGGGAAAAACTGTTTTTT; v_call: TRBV6-5; d_call: TRBD1; j_call: TRBJ1-4; clone_size: few
cdr3_aa: CASSLAQGSADTQYF; cdr3_nt: TGTGCCAGCAGCTTAGCGCAGGGGTCGGCAGATACGCAGTATTTT; v_call: TRBV7-9; d_call: NA; j_call: TRBJ2-3; clone_size: NA
cdr3_aa: CASSAFRGTEQYF; cdr3_nt: TGTGCCAGCAGCGCCTTTAGGGGAACCGAGCAGTACTTC; v_call: TRBV7-9; d_call: NA; j_call: TRBJ2-7; clone_size: few
cdr3_aa: CASSSYFPTGLAYNEQFF; cdr3_nt: TGCGCCAGCAGCTCTTACTTCCCCACAGGGTTGGCCTACAATGAGCAGTTCTTC; v_call: TRBV5-1; d_call: NA; j_call: TRBJ2-1; clone_size: NA
cdr3_aa: CASSLGYGGNTEAFF; cdr3_nt: TGTGCCAGCAGCCTCGGCTACGGAGGGAACACTGAAGCTTTCTTT; v_call: TRBV5-6; d_call: NA; j_call: TRBJ1-1; clone_size: few
cdr3_aa: CSVTRDSPFDPYEQYF; cdr3_nt: TGCAGCGTCACCAGGGACAGCCCGTTCGATCCCTACGAGCAGTACTTC; v_call: TRBV29-1; d_call: TRBD1; j_call: TRBJ2-7; clone_size: NA
cdr3_aa: CASSLADRDHGYTF; cdr3_nt: TGCGCCAGCAGCTTGGCCGACAGGGATCATGGCTACACCTTC; v_call: TRBV5-1; d_call: TRBD1; j_call: TRBJ1-2; clone_size: NA